These T cell receptor beta chains were read from a single sample in a study of blood T cells in healthy people across ages. In TCRdb, the 5' RACE reads were re-called with MiXCR into one record per CDR3 protein. This table has 700,000 or so distinct CDR3 sequences, about 20% appearing once. The sample comprised blood. The receptors come from a man between 70 and 80 years old in good health. The CDR3 runs from the conserved cysteine through the conserved F or W. A D gene is named only where the DNA matches it firmly. Clone size is stated in some rows and not others, as once, few, many or a class when expanded.

clone_size,d_call,j_call,v_call,cdr3_nt,cdr3_aa
-,-,TRBJ2-7,TRBV11-2,TGTGCCAGTCCCGGAGGGAACGAGCAGTACTTC,CASPGGNEQYF
few,TRBD2,TRBJ2-7,TRBV28,TGTGCCAGCAGTTTTAACCCTAGCGGGGGCTACGAGCAGTACTTC,CASSFNPSGGYEQYF
few,TRBD1,TRBJ1-1,TRBV7-9,TGTGCCAGCAGCTTAGTAGGGACAGGGGACGAAGCTTTCTTT,CASSLVGTGDEAFF
few,-,TRBJ2-2,TRBV18,TGTGCCAGCTCACCAGGGTCCGGGGAGCTGTTTTTT,CASSPGSGELFF
many,-,TRBJ2-7,TRBV7-9,TGTGCCAGCAGCTTAGATGGTTTTGTGCGGTACTTC,CASSLDGFVRYF
few,-,TRBJ1-1,TRBV29-1,TGCAGCGTTACCGACACTGAAGCTTTCTTT,CSVTDTEAFF
-,-,TRBJ1-3,TRBV20-1,TGCAGTGCTCCCCGGGCCGCGGGTGGGGGAAACACCATATATTTT,CSAPRAAGGGNTIYF
few,-,TRBJ1-5,TRBV20-1,TGCAGTGCGACTGGAGACATTGGTAGTCAGCCCCAGCATTTT,CSATGDIGSQPQHF
few,TRBD2,TRBJ2-5,TRBV20-1,TGCAGTGCACTACTAGCGGTCCAAGAGACCCAGTACTTC,CSALLAVQETQYF
few,TRBD1,TRBJ2-1,TRBV4-1,TGCGCCAGCAGCCCCGGGACAGGGGGGTTCGATGAGCAGTTCTTC,CASSPGTGGFDEQFF
-,-,TRBJ2-7,TRBV28,TGTGCCAGCAGTTTTCCGGGAGAGGGCTACGAGCAGTACTTC,CASSFPGEGYEQYF
few,-,TRBJ2-1,TRBV20-1,TGCAGTGTGGTTGGCGGGAAAAACTACAATGAGCAGTTCTTC,CSVVGGKNYNEQFF
-,TRBD1,TRBJ1-6,TRBV7-9,TGTGCCAGCAGCTTGGCCTCGGGACAGCTACGCTCCTATAATTCACCCCTCCACTTT,CASSLASGQLRSYNSPLHF
few,-,TRBJ1-1,TRBV7-2,TGTGCCAGCAGTAAGACGGGCCCGCACACTGAAGCTTTCTTT,CASSKTGPHTEAFF
-,-,TRBJ1-2,TRBV6-1,TGTGCCAGCAGTGAATCTTGGTCTGGGAATGGCTACACCTTC,CASSESWSGNGYTF
few,-,TRBJ2-7,TRBV20-1,TGCAGTGCTAGCCTATCCTACGAGCAGTACTTC,CSASLSYEQYF
few,TRBD1,TRBJ1-4,TRBV5-1,TGCGCCAGCAGCTTGGGGGACAGGGCTGAAAAACTGTTTTTT,CASSLGDRAEKLFF
few,-,TRBJ2-2,TRBV7-9,TGTGCCAGCAGCTTAGGGGACTCCAGGACCGGGGAGCTGTTTTTT,CASSLGDSRTGELFF
-,-,TRBJ2-1,TRBV23-1,TGCGCCAGCAGTCAATCTCGACGGGTAAATGAGCAGTTCTTC,CASSQSRRVNEQFF
-,-,TRBJ2-2,TRBV29-1,TGCAGCGCCAACACAGGGTTCGGGGAGCTGTTTTTT,CSANTGFGELFF
once,TRBD1,TRBJ2-1,TRBV6-5,TGTGCCAGCAGCCGGGACCGACAGGGCTACAATGAGCAGTTCTTC,CASSRDRQGYNEQFF
-,TRBD2,TRBJ2-1,TRBV9,TGTGCCAGCAGCGGCGGGACTAGCGGAGGGAGCTCCTACAATGAGCAGTTCTTC,CASSGGTSGGSSYNEQFF
few,-,TRBJ1-3,TRBV9,TGTGCCAGCAGCGTAACTGACAGTCTCTGGAACACCATATATTTT,CASSVTDSLWNTIYF
-,-,TRBJ2-1,TRBV4-1,TGCGCCAGCAGCCGAGAGTCAAGCTCCTACAATGAGCAGTTCTTC,CASSRESSSYNEQFF
-,TRBD1,TRBJ1-1,TRBV5-1,TGCGCCAGCAGCTTGGCCGGACAGGGGGCCAGCACTGAAGCTTTCTTT,CASSLAGQGASTEAFF
-,-,TRBJ1-2,TRBV15,TGTGCCACCAGCAGAGATCTTGGGAACTATGGCTACACCTTC,CATSRDLGNYGYTF
many,TRBD1,TRBJ1-2,TRBV12-3/TRBV12-4,TGTGCCAGCAGTACCCTCAGACAGGGTGGCGGCTACACCTTC,CASSTLRQGGGYTF
-,TRBD1,TRBJ1-6,TRBV3-1,TGTGCCAGCAGCTACGGACAGGGAAATTCACCCCTCCACTTT,CASSYGQGNSPLHF
-,TRBD2,TRBJ2-1,TRBV5-1,TGCGCCAGCAGCTTATCGGGACTAGGGGTGGGTGAGCAGTTCTTC,CASSLSGLGVGEQFF
few,TRBD1,TRBJ2-3,TRBV5-1,TGCGCCAGCAGCTCGGGACAGTCTAGCACAGATACGCAGTATTTT,CASSSGQSSTDTQYF
-,-,TRBJ1-1,TRBV18,TGTGCCGGCTCACCAAGAGGGGTACCTGAAGCTTTCTTT,CAGSPRGVPEAFF
-,-,TRBJ2-1,TRBV12-3/TRBV12-4,TGTGCCAGCAGTTCCGGGGGTGAGCAGTTCTTC,CASSSGGEQFF
few,TRBD1,TRBJ2-3,TRBV7-2,TGTGCCAGCAGCTTGGCAACCGGGACAGGGGGATCGGATACGCAGTATTTT,CASSLATGTGGSDTQYF
-,-,TRBJ1-2,TRBV5-6,TGTGCCAGCAGCTTCGCAGGGGCAGTGGGCTATGGCTACACCTTC,CASSFAGAVGYGYTF
-,-,TRBJ2-1,TRBV5-1,TGCGCCAGCAGCTTGGAGGGGACTTTTAGTGAGCAGTTCTTC,CASSLEGTFSEQFF
-,-,TRBJ2-1,TRBV4-2,TGTGCCAGCAGCCAAGTTGTTCTGGGGCTACTTCGGGATGAGCAGTTCTTC,CASSQVVLGLLRDEQFF
few,TRBD2,TRBJ2-1,TRBV27,TGTGCCAGCAGTTTATTAGGCCCCCTGAGGCTAGCGGTCCACAATGAGCAGTTCTTC,CASSLLGPLRLAVHNEQFF
-,TRBD1,TRBJ2-1,TRBV5-6,TGTGCCAGCAGCACTAGACAGGGGGCGGGAAATGAGCAGTTCTTC,CASSTRQGAGNEQFF
-,-,TRBJ1-2,TRBV2,TGTGCCTGCAGCAGGGACGACTATGGCTACACCTTC,CACSRDDYGYTF
few,-,TRBJ2-2,TRBV21-1,TGTGCCAGCAGCAAGGGGGACAGAGACACCGGGGAGCTGTTTTTT,CASSKGDRDTGELFF
-,TRBD2,TRBJ2-1,TRBV5-1,TGCGCCAGCAGCTCTAGCGGGGGTAGCTCCTACAATGAGCAGTTCTTC,CASSSSGGSSYNEQFF